What follows is one TCR beta chain and its context. The data were taken from a study of blood T cell repertoires in COVID-19. Sequenced by immunoSEQ multiplex PCR; TCRdb stores in-frame clones only, minus some. In the table there are 350,000 to 450,000 clones, over 80% of which are singletons. The CDR3 is 16 amino acids. J gave up 4 bases and V 3 bases, and 10 bases lay outside the gene matches. Germline V gene sequence: CDR1 SGHRS, CDR2 YFSETQ. Participants' own reports of clinical history determined their cohort assignment. Donors in Cohort 3 counted as recovered after two negative PCRs, clearance, or symptom resolution.

The sequence derives from a woman between 45 and 60 years old who had recovered from COVID-19. Sequencing was done on a sample of PBMCs or T cells enriched from blood (not recorded which). The gene calls are TRBV5-1 and TRBJ1-2, with 9 bases aligning to TRBD1. Here the CDR3 reads CASSSEMTGGGYGYTF. The CDR3 nucleotides are TGCGCCAGCAGCTCAGAAATGACAGGGGGAGGCTATGGCTACACCTTC.